Reported below is one T cell receptor (beta chain). The germline V and J ends were trimmed by 2 bases and 2 bases, with 12 bases remaining between them. The CDR3 covers 15 residues. Germline CDR1 and CDR2: SGHKS and YYEKEE (reference sequence). This record belongs to a study of control samples from healthy donors and cancer patients. Data came from immunoSEQ multiplex PCR; TCRdb stores just in-frame clones and leaves some out. The profile shows 84,000 or so clones, roughly 91% of them singletons. The chain has TRBV5-5 and TRBJ2-3; D gene uncertain. Sequences were obtained from blood. The receptor was derived from a man aged 45-60 years in good health. CDR3 sequence: CASSLFSLHTDTQYF. The CDR3 DNA follows: TGTGCCAGCAGCTTATTCTCCCTCCACACAGATACGCAGTATTTT.